The entry that follows covers one TCR beta chain sequence. This clonotype occurred many times. Its binding antigen is unknown. There are no base qualities to consult, and no much larger clone falls within one base. Sequencing instrument: Illumina HiSeq 1500. In-frame beta chains were kept once TCRdb had trimmed the public reads at Q25 with fastp and called clones with MiXCR. Rows with one shared CDR3 protein collapse into an entry with the most common genes and DNA. Recorded for this sample are 160,000 or so distinct CDR3 sequences; 23% of them occurred a single time. In total, the top ten clones hold 9.5% to 13% of the sample. This record comes from a study of T cell repertoires in cytomegalovirus infection (dated by TCRdb to the late 2010s). Describing the broader study: Donor HLA type was relevant to the analysis, as public TCR beta signatures indicated carriage of CMV infection together with the matching HLA type. Study-wide findings and limitations: The ex vivo response was dominated by HLA-C-restricted CMV-specific TCR beta clonotypes, and the single most frequent clonotype in two of eight donors was supplied by these HLA-C-restricted clonotypes. Cumulative frequency of public TCR beta family members discriminated carriers of CMV infection plus the relevant HLA type in this cohort and an independent 352-donor cohort.

CDR1 and CDR2, looked up from the germline V gene, are KGHDR and SFDVKD. From its cysteine to its phenylalanine, the CDR3 spans 18 amino acids. Just CDR3 DNA is preserved here, 54 bases in frame from base 1. Trimming accounts for 7 bases at V and 0 bases at J, while the number of junction bases matched to no gene is 11. The rearrangement combines TRBV24-1 with TRBJ2-7; 13 junctional bases match TRBD2. The TCR sequence derives from a human donor in good health (CMV status not recorded). Some clones in this sample may be carry-over from other donors' samples. The sequenced sample was PBMCs. The CDR3 reads as follows: CATSAGTSGTSSSYEQYF. The DNA sequence follows: TGTGCCACCAGCGCGGGGACTAGCGGGACCTCCAGCTCCTACGAGCAGTACTTC.